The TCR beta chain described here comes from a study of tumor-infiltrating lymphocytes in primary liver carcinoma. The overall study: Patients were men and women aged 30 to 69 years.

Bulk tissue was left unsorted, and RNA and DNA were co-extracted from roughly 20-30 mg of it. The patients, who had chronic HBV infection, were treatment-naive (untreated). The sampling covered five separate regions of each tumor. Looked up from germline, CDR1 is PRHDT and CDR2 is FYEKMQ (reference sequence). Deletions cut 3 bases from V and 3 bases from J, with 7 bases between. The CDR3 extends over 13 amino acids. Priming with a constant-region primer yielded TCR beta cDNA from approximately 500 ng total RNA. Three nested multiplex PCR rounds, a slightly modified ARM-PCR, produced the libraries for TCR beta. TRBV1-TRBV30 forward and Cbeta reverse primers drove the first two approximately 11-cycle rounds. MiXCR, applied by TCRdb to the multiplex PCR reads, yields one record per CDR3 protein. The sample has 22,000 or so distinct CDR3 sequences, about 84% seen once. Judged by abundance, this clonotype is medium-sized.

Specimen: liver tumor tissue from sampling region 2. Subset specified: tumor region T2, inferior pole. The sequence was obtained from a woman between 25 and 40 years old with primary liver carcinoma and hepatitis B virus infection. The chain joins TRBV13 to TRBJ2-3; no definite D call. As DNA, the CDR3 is TGTGCCAGCAGCTTGGGTTTAACAGATACGCAGTATTTT. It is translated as CASSLGLTDTQYF. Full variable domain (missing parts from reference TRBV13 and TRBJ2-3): AAGVIQSPRHLIKEKRETATLKCYPIPRHDTVYWYQQGPGQDPQFLISFYEKMQSDKGSIPDRFSAQQFSDYHSELNMSSLELGDSALYFCASSLGLTDTQYFGPGTRLTVL.